This T cell receptor beta chain was recovered during a study of T cell changes during pregnancy in multiple sclerosis. The germline V gene encodes CDR1 SGDLS and CDR2 YYNGEE. This CDR3 has 12 residues. Trimming stripped 0 bases from V and 10 bases from J, with 8 bases between. Sequenced by immunoSEQ multiplex PCR; TCRdb stores in-frame clones only, minus some. The sample has 20,000 to 25,000 clones, roughly 84% seen once. This receptor was identified in a female donor with multiple sclerosis, enrolled in a pregnancy study. Here the sequenced sample was CD8+ T cells from peripheral blood mononuclear cells, taken before pregnancy. The chain couples TRBV9 to TRBJ2-1, with D perhaps TRBD2 (5 bases). The CDR3 nucleotides are TGTGCCAGCAGCGTAGATCCGGGAGAGCAGTTCTTC. Amino acid sequence: CASSVDPGEQFF.